The 2 T cell receptor beta chains in this list originate from one sample, sequenced in a study of identical twins. A single record per CDR3 protein comes from TCRdb applying MiXCR to the 5' RACE reads. The sample records 700,000 to 950,000 distinct CDR3 sequences, 9% to 15% being singletons. These data were likewise used in another study, on yellow fever vaccine responses in identical twins.

Sequenced: PBMCs. The receptors originated from a woman between 18 and 29 years old in good health.

The V and J genes are TRBV5-1 and TRBJ2-1; TRBD1 matches 9 bases. Germline loops: CDR1 SGHRS, CDR2 YFSETQ. After removal of 3 bases from V and 7 bases from J, the junction contained 8 bases not matched to a gene. The CDR3 runs 15 residues. The CDR3: CASSYRGQGRNEQFF. CDR3 coding DNA: TGCGCCAGCAGCTACCGAGGACAGGGGCGGAATGAGCAGTTCTTC.

This clonotype was recorded at least ten times. This sequence joins TRBV4-1 and TRBJ2-3; possibly TRBD1 or TRBD2 for D (6 bases each). The CDR3 spans 16 residues. The V gene lost 2 bases and the J gene lost 3 bases, with 15 bases spanning the gap. Germline CDR1 and CDR2: MGHRA and YSYEKL. CDR3 sequence: CASSQLLGGRTDTQYF. The DNA for the CDR3 is TGCGCCAGCAGCCAACTCCTAGGGGGGAGGACAGATACGCAGTATTTT.